The T cell receptor (beta chain) described here comes from a study of human T cells and chemical hapten exposure. Turning to the study itself: Yields of TCR per sample differed, chiefly owing to small differences in pooled library volume.

For the library, individual cDNA molecules each received unique molecular identifiers. Using its own MiXCR run on the RACE reads, TCRdb lists one record per CDR3 protein. There are around 70,000 distinct CDR3 sequences in the sample; approximately 12% occur only once, and approximately 1.5% lies in the top ten. Per the germline V gene, CDR1 is SGHTA and CDR2 is FQGNSA. The CDR3 runs 15 residues. Trimming removed 1 base from V and 3 bases from J, with 9 bases in between. Documented time point: patch test 3, about 24 weeks after DPC sensitization. Treatment reported: therapeutic diphenylcyclopropenone sensitization with weekly scalp DPC.

The receptor was derived from a woman in her forties or fifties with alopecia areata. Some clones in this sample may be carry-over from other donors' samples. The V and J genes are TRBV7-2 and TRBJ2-2; D gene ambiguous. This specimen was whole blood, taken in connection with sensitization to the hapten diphenylcyclopropenone (DPC). CDR3 nucleotide sequence: TGTGCCAGCAGCTTAGGTCCAGGAGACACCGGGGAGCTGTTTTTT. This sequence encodes CASSLGPGDTGELFF.